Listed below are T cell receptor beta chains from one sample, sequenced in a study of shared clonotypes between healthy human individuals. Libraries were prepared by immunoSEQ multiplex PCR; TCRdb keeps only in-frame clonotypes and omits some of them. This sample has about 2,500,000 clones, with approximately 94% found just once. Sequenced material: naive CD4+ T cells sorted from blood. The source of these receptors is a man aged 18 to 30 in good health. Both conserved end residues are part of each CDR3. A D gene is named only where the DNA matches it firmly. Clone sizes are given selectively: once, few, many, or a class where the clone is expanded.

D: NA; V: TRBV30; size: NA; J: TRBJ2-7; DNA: TGTGCCTGGATAAACCCGGCCCCCAGGGGCGACGAGCAGTACTTC; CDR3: CAWINPAPRGDEQYF
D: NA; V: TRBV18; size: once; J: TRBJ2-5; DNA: TGTGCCAGCTCACCACCAGGAGAGACCCAGTACTTC; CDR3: CASSPPGETQYF
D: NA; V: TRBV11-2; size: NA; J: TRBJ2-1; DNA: TGTGCCAGCAGCTCCCGGCCATCCAATGAGCAGTTCTTC; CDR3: CASSSRPSNEQFF
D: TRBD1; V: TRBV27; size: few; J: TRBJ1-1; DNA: TGTGCCAGCACGGACAGGGGCCCACCACCTGAAGCTTTCTTT; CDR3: CASTDRGPPPEAFF
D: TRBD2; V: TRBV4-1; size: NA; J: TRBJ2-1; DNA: TGCGCCAGCAGCAGGAGCGGGAGGGGCGGTGAGCAGTTCTTC; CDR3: CASSRSGRGGEQFF
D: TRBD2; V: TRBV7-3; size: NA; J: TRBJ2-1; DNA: TGTGCCAGCAGCCAAGGGAGGGCCCTTTACAATGAGCAGTTCTTC; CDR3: CASSQGRALYNEQFF
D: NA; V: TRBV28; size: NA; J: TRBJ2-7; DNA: TGTGCCAGCAGTTTACCGGGACACCTCTACGAGCAGTACTTC; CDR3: CASSLPGHLYEQYF
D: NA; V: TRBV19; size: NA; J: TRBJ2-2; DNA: TGTGCCAGTAGTATAGATCGGGTAGCGGCGAACACCGGGGAGCTGTTTTTT; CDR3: CASSIDRVAANTGELFF
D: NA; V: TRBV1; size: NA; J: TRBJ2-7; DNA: TGCACCAGCAGCCCTCACCGACAAAGCGGGAGTCCCTACGCGCAGTACTTC; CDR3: CTSSPHRQSGSPYAQYF
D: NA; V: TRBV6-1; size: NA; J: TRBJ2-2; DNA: TGTGCCAGCCTTAACAGGAACACCGGGGAGCTGTTTTTT; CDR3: CASLNRNTGELFF
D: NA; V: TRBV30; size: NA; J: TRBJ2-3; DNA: TGTGCCTGGACGGCACTCGGAGGGGTGACAGATACGCAGTATTTT; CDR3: CAWTALGGVTDTQYF
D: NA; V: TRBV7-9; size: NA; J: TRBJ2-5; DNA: TGTGCCAGCAGCTTAGGATGGCTTGAAGAGACCCAGTACTTC; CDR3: CASSLGWLEETQYF
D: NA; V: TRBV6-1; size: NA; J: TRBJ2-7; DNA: TGTGCCAGCAGTGAAGTGGGTTCGAGTGCCTACGAGCAGTACTTC; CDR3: CASSEVGSSAYEQYF
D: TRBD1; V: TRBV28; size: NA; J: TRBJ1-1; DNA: TGTGCCAGCAGTTTACTGGACAGGCGAGAAGCTTTCTTT; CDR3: CASSLLDRREAFF
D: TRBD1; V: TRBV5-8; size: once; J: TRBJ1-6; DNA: TGTGCCAGCAGCTGGGACAGGGGGTATAATTCACCCCTCCACTTT; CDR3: CASSWDRGYNSPLHF
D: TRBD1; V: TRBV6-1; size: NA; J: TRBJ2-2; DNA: TGTGCCAGCGGGGCGGACAGGGTTTTCACCGGGGAGCTGTTTTTT; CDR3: CASGADRVFTGELFF
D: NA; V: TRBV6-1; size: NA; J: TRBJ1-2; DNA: TGTGCCAGCAGTGAATGGACGGATGGGTCCTATGGCTACACCTTC; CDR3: CASSEWTDGSYGYTF